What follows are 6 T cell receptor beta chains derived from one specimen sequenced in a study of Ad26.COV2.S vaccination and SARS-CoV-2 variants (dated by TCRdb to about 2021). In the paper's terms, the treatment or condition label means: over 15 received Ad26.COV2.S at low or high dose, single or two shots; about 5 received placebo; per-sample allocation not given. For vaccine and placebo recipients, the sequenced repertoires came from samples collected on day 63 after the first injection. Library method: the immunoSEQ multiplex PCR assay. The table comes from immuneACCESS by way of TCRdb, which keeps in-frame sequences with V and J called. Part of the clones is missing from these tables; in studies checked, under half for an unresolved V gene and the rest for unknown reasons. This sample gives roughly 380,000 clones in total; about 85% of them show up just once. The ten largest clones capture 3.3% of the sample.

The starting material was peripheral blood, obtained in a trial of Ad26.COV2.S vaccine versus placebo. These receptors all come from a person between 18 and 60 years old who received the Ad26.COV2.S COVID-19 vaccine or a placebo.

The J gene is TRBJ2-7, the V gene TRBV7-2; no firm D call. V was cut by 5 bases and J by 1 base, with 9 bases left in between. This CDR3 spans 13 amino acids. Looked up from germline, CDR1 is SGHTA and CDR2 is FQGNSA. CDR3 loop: CASSKTDSYEQYF. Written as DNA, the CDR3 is TGTGCCAGCAGCAAAACAGATTCCTACGAGCAGTACTTC.

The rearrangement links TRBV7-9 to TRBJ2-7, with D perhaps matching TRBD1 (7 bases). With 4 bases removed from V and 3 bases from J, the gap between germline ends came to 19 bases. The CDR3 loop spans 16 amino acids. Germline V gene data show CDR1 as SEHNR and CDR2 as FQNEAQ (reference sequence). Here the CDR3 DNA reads TGTGCCAGCAGCTCGATCAGGGGGGATAGAAGCTACGAGCAGTACTTC. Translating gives CASSSIRGDRSYEQYF.

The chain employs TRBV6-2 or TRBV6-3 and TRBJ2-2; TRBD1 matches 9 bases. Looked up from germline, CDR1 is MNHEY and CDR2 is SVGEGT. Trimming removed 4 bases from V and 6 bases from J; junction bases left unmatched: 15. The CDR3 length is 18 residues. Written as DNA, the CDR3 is TGTGCCAGCAGTTTTATCCCCCCAGGACAGGGGAGGGCCGGGGAGCTGTTTTTT. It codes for CASSFIPPGQGRAGELFF.

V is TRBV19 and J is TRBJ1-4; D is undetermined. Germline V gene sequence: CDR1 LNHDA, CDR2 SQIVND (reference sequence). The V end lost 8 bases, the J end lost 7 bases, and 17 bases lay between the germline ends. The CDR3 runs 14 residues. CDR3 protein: CASSVVLGGEKLFF. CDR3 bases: TGTGCCAGTTCCGTCGTCCTAGGCGGTGAAAAACTGTTTTTT.

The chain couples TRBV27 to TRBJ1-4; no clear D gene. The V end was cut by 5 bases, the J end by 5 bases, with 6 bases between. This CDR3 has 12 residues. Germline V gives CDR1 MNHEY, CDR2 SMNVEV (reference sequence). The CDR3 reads CASSATNEKLFF. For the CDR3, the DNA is TGTGCCAGCAGTGCGACGAATGAAAAACTGTTTTTT.

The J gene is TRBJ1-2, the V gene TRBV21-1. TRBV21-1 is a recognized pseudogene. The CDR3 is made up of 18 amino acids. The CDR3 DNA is TGTGCCAGCAGCAAAGCGCTCGGGGGGGGTCGGTTCCCGAGAGGCTACACCTTC. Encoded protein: CASSKALGGGRFPRGYTF.